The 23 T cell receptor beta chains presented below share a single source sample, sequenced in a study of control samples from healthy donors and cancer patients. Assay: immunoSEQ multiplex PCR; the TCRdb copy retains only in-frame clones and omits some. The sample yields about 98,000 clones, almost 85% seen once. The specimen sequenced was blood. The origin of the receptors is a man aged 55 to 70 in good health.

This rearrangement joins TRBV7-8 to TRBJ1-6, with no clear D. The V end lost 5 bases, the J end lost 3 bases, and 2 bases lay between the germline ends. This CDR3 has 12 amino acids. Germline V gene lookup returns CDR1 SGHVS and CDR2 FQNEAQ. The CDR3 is CASSLYNSPLHF. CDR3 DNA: TGTGCCAGCAGCCTCTATAATTCACCCCTCCACTTT.

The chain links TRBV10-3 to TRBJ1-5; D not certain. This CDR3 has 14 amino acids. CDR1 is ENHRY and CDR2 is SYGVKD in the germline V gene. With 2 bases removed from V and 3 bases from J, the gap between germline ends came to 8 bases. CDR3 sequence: CAISEGQVNQPQHF. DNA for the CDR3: TGTGCCATCAGTGAGGGGCAGGTCAATCAGCCCCAGCATTTT.

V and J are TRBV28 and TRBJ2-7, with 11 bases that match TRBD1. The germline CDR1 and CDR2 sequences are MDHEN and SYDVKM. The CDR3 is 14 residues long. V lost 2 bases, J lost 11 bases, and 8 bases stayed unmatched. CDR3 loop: CASSLALDRGRKYF. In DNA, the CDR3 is TGTGCCAGCAGTTTAGCCCTGGACAGGGGGCGCAAGTACTTC.

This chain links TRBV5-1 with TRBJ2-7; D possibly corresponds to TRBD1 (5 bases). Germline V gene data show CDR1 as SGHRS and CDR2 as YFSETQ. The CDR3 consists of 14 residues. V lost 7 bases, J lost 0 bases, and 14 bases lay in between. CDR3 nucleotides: TGCGCCAGCTATCAGGGCGTCTCCTCCTACGAGCAGTACTTC. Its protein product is CASYQGVSSYEQYF.

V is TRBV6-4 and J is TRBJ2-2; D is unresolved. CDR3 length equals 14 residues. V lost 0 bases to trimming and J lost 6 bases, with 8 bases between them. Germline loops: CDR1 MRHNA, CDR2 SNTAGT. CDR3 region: CASSDSNPAGELFF. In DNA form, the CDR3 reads TGTGCCAGCAGTGACTCGAATCCAGCCGGGGAGCTGTTTTTT.

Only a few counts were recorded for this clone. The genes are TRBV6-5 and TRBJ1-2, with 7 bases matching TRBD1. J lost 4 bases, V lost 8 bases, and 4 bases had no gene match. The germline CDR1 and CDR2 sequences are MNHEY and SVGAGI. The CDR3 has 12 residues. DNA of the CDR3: TGTGCCAGCGGGGCAGGGGGCTATGGCTACACCTTC. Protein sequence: CASGAGGYGYTF.

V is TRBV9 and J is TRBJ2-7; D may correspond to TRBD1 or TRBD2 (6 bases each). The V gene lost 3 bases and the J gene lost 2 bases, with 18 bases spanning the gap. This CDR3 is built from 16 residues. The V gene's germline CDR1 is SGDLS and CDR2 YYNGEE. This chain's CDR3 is CASSASIEGGTYEQYF. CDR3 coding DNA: TGTGCCAGCAGCGCCTCCATAGAGGGGGGCACCTACGAGCAGTACTTC.

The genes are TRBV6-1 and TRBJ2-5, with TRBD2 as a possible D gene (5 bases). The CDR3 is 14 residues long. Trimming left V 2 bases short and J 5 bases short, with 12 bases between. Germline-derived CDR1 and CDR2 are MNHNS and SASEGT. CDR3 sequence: CASSERGLRETQYF. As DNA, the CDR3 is TGTGCCAGCAGTGAACGAGGGCTGCGGGAGACCCAGTACTTC.

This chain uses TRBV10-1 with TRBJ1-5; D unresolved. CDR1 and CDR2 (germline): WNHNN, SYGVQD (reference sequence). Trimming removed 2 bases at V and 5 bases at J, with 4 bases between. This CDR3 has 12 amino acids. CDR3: CASSEGHQPQHF. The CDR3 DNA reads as TGCGCCAGCAGTGAGGGCCATCAGCCCCAGCATTTT.

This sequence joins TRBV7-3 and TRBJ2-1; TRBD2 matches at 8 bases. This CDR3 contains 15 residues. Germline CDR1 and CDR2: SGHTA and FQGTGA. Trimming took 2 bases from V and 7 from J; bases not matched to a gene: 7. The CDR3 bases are TGTGCCAGCAGCTTAGCGGGGGGTTCAGTGAATGAGCAGTTCTTC. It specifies CASSLAGGSVNEQFF. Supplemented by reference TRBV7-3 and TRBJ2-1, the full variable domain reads GAGVSQTPSNKVTEKGKYVELRCDPISGHTALYWYRQSLGQGPEFLIYFQGTGAADDSGLPNDRFFAVRPEGSVSTLKIQRTERGDSAVYLCASSLAGGSVNEQFFGPGTRLTVL.

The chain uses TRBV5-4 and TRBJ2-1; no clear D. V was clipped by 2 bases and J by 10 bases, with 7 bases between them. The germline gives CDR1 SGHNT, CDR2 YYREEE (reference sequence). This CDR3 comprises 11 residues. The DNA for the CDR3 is TGTGCCAGCAGCTTCGACCGAGAGCAGTTCTTC. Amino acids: CASSFDREQFF.

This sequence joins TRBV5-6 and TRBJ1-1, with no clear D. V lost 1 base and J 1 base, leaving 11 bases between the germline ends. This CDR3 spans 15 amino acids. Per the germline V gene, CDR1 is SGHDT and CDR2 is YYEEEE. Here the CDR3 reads CASSLNALENTEAFF. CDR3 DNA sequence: TGTGCCAGCAGCTTGAACGCGCTAGAGAACACTGAAGCTTTCTTT.

CDR3 in amino acids: CASSQDDRAGETQYF. DNA of the CDR3: TGCGCCAGCAGCCAAGATGATCGGGCGGGAGAGACCCAGTACTTC. The rearrangement links TRBV4-1 to TRBJ2-5; possibly TRBD2 for D (5 bases). This CDR3 has 15 residues. The V end lost 0 bases, the J end lost 4 bases, and 12 bases lay between the germline ends. Germline V lookup: CDR1 MGHRA, CDR2 YSYEKL.

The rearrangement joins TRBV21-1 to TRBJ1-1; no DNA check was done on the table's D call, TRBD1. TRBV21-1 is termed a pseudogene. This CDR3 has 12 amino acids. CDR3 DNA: TGTGCCAGCAGTGACAGTAGCACTGAAGCTTTCTTT. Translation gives CASSDSSTEAFF.

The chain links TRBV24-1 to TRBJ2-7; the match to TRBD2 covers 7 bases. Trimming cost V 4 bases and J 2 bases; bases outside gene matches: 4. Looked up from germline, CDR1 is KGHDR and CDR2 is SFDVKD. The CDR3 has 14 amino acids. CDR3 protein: CATSDRLAPYEQYF. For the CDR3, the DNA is TGTGCCACCAGTGACCGACTAGCCCCCTACGAGCAGTACTTC.

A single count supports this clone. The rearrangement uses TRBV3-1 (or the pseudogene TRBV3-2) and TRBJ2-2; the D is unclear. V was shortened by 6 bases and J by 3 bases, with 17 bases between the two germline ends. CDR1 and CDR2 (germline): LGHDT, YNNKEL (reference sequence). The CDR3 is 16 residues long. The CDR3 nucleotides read TGTGCCAGCAGTCGAGAGACCAAACCGGACACCGGGGAGCTGTTTTTT. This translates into CASSRETKPDTGELFF.

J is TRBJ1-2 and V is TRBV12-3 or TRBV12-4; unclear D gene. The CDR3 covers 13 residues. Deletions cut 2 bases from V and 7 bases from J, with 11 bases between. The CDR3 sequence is CASSLPAASGYTF. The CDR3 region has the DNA TGTGCCAGCAGTTTACCCGCCGCATCTGGCTACACCTTC.

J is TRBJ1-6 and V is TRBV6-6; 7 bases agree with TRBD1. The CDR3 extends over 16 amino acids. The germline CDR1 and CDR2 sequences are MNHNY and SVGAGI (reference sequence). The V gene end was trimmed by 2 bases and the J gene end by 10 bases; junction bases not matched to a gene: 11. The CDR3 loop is CASSYPDRVDFSPLHF. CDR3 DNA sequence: TGTGCCAGCAGTTACCCAGACAGGGTAGACTTCTCACCCCTCCACTTT.

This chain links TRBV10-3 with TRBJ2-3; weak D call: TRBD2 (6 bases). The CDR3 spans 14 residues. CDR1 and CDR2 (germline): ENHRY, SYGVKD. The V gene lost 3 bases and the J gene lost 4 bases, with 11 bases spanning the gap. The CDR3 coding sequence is TGTGCCATCAGTGAATGGCGGGAAGCAGATACGCAGTATTTT. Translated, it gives CAISEWREADTQYF.

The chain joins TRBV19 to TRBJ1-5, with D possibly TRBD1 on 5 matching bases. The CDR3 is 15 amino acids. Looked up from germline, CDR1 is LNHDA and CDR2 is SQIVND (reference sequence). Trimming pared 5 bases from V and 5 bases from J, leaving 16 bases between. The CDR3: CASSARDSDHQPQHF. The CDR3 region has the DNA TGTGCCAGTAGTGCCAGGGACTCCGACCATCAGCCCCAGCATTTT.

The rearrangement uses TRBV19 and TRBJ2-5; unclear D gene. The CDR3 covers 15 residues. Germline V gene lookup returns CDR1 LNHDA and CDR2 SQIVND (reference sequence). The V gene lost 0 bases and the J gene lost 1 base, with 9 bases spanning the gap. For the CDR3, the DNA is TGTGCCAGTAGTATAGATCTGCCAGTCCAAGAGACCCAGTACTTC. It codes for CASSIDLPVQETQYF. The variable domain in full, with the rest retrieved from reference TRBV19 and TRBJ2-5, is DGGITQSPKYLFRKEGQNVTLSCEQNLNHDAMYWYRQDPGQGLRLIYYSQIVNDFQKGDIAEGYSVSREKKESFPLTVTSAQKNPTAFYLCASSIDLPVQETQYFGPGTRLLVL.

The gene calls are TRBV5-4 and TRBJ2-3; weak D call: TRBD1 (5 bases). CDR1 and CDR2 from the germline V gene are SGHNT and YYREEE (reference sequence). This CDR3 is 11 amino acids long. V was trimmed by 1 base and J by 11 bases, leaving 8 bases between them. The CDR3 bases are TGTGCCAGCAGCTTGTCCAGGGAGCAGTATTTT. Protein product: CASSLSREQYF.

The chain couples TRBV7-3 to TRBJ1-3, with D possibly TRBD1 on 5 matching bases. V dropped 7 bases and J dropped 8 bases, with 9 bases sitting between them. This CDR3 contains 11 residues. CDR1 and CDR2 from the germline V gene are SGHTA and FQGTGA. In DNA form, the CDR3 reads TGTGCCAGCATCTTGGGGGACACCATATATTTT. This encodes CASILGDTIYF.